These T cell receptor beta chains were read from a single sample in a study of blood T cell repertoires in COVID-19. Libraries were prepared by immunoSEQ multiplex PCR; TCRdb keeps only in-frame clonotypes and omits some of them. The sample has fewer than 350,000 clones, approximately 91% seen once. Sequenced: PBMCs or T cells enriched from blood (not recorded which). All receptors come from a woman between 40 and 55 years old who had recovered from COVID-19. The CDR3 runs from the conserved cysteine through the conserved F or W. A D gene is named only where the DNA matches it firmly.

j_call d_call v_call cdr3_aa
TRBJ2-2 . TRBV7-2 CASSSAVTNTGELFF
TRBJ2-7 TRBD1 TRBV6-2/TRBV6-3 CASSYPEDRGVNEQYF
TRBJ1-5 . TRBV28 CASSLSGGNQPQHF
TRBJ2-7 TRBD2 TRBV7-6 CASSRLAGGPGSYEQYF
TRBJ1-2 TRBD1 TRBV28 CASSLSGGGGYTF
TRBJ2-3 TRBD2 TRBV10-3 CAIRGLAASTDTQYF
TRBJ2-7 TRBD2 TRBV29-1 CSVGTSGGAYEQYF
TRBJ2-1 TRBD2 TRBV5-4 CASSSESTSGNNEQFF
TRBJ1-5 . TRBV5-8 CASGRMGGGPQPQHF
TRBJ2-5 TRBD2 TRBV5-1 CASSLEPSGGKTQYF
TRBJ2-2 TRBD1 TRBV6-2/TRBV6-3 CASSSPGGTGGLRDTGELFF
TRBJ2-3 TRBD1 TRBV24-1 CAGQGADTQYF
TRBJ2-1 . TRBV6-5 CASSYSSGSSYNEQFF
TRBJ1-5 . TRBV14 CASSPARTGPRYNQPQHF
TRBJ1-1 . TRBV6-1 CASSEKGGTEAFF
TRBJ2-5 . TRBV6-1 CASSDDRRQETQYF
TRBJ1-1 TRBD1 TRBV27 CASNPQGVDTEAFF
TRBJ2-7 TRBD2 TRBV7-2 CASSLWVAGASSYEQYF
TRBJ1-5 . TRBV19 CASSRDNNQPQHF
TRBJ1-5 . TRBV28 CASSFSPRPQHF
TRBJ2-3 TRBD1 TRBV27 CASSVLRGLSTDTQYF
TRBJ2-3 TRBD1 TRBV25-1 CASSETRGIDTQYF
TRBJ2-1 . TRBV19 CASSIHGAGSYNEQFF
TRBJ1-1 TRBD1 TRBV6-5 CASSSQGALAFF
TRBJ1-3 TRBD1 TRBV15 CATSRSTGKNTIYF
TRBJ1-6 . TRBV28 CASSFISGGSPLHF
TRBJ1-2 . TRBV11-2 CASSWTAVSYGYTF
TRBJ2-7 TRBD2 TRBV7-2 CASSPQTSGNYEQYF
TRBJ1-2 . TRBV5-1 CASSQEAGVGYTF
TRBJ1-2 . TRBV28 CASSLPATEDIWGYTF
TRBJ1-1 TRBD1 TRBV5-4 CASSLTGDTEAFF
TRBJ2-2 TRBD2 TRBV19 CASKVQATSGGELFF
TRBJ2-3 . TRBV5-6 CASSYRTSLLLDTQYF
TRBJ2-1 . TRBV29-1 CSVGPGNNEQFF
TRBJ2-3 . TRBV25-1 CASSGLPGPDTQYF
TRBJ2-1 TRBD2 TRBV6-5 CASVRTSGRNEQFF
TRBJ1-2 TRBD1 TRBV19 CASSDRAYGYTF
TRBJ1-4 . TRBV23-1 CASIGGRRVEKLFF
TRBJ1-4 . TRBV7-2 CASSLSVSEKLFF
TRBJ2-7 TRBD2 TRBV4-3 CASSQGTSGTAWQYF
TRBJ1-5 TRBD1 TRBV15 CATSRGDRDNQPQHF
TRBJ2-7 TRBD1 TRBV10-3 CASGQAYEQYF
TRBJ1-5 . TRBV18 CASSPQDSSNQPQHF
TRBJ2-1 . TRBV6-2/TRBV6-3 CASSSSDSILYNEQFF
TRBJ1-2 TRBD1 TRBV5-1 CASSPSGQGRTYGYTF